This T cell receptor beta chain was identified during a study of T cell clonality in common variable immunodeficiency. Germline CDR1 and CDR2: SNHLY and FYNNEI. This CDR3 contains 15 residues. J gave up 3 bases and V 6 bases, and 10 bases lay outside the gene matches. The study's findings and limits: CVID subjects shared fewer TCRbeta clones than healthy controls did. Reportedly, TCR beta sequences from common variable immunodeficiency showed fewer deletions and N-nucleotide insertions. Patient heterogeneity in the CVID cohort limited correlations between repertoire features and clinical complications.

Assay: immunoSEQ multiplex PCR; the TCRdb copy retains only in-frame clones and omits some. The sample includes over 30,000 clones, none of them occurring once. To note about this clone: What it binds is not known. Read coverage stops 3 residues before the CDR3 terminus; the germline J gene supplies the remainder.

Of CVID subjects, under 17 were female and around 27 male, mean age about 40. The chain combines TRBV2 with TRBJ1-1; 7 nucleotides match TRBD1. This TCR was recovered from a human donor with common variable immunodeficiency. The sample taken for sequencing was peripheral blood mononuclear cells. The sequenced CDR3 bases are TGTGCCAGCAGGACACAGGGGTGGGCGGACACTGAA. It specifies CASRTQGWADTE. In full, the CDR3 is CASRTQGWADTEAFF.